Below, 4 T cell receptor beta chains from the same sample are listed, as sequenced in a study of blood T cell repertoires in COVID-19. Measured with immunoSEQ multiplex PCR; TCRdb has only the in-frame clones, and not every one. The table shows around 70,000 clones, with 82% occurring only once. Sequencing was carried out using peripheral blood. The receptors were sampled from a man in his sixties with acute or convalescent COVID-19.

The chain recombines TRBV6-5 with TRBJ1-5; D not certain. The V end was cut by 0 bases, the J end by 0 bases, with 6 bases between. Germline V gene lookup returns CDR1 MNHEY and CDR2 SVGAGI. The CDR3 is 15 amino acids. CDR3 region: CASSYSQYSNQPQHF. The CDR3 DNA follows: TGTGCCAGCAGTTACTCACAGTATAGCAATCAGCCCCAGCATTTT.

The genes are TRBV6-2 or TRBV6-3 and TRBJ2-6; possible D gene TRBD1, 6 bases. The CDR3 spans 18 residues. The V gene lost 8 bases and the J gene lost 2 bases, with 22 bases spanning the gap. The V gene's germline CDR1 is MNHEY and CDR2 SVGEGT. The CDR3: CASCSGQFFQTGANVLTF. CDR3 bases: TGTGCCAGCTGTTCCGGACAGTTCTTTCAAACTGGGGCCAACGTCCTGACTTTC.

This clone was seen a few times. This chain connects TRBV6-2 or TRBV6-3 to TRBJ2-1; 8 bases align to TRBD2. Per germline, CDR1 MNHEY and CDR2 SVGEGT. Trimming took 5 bases from V and 2 from J; bases not matched to a gene: 2. CDR3 length: 14 residues. CDR3 sequence: CASSGLATYNEQFF. CDR3 DNA: TGTGCCAGCAGTGGACTAGCTACCTACAATGAGCAGTTCTTC.

This clone has just a few counts. The chain carries TRBV27 and TRBJ2-5; the match to TRBD1 covers 7 bases. Per the germline V gene, CDR1 is MNHEY and CDR2 is SMNVEV (reference sequence). The CDR3 contains 15 residues. The V and J ends lost 6 bases and 4 bases, in that order; junction bases with no gene match: 11. The CDR3 sequence is CASSLGPTGAETQYF. The CDR3 DNA is TGTGCCAGCAGCCTAGGGCCCACAGGGGCAGAGACCCAGTACTTC.